The rows below give T cell receptor beta chains drawn from one sample of a study of PD-1 blockade in classical Hodgkin lymphoma. The data were produced by immunoSEQ multiplex PCR, yet TCRdb's version contains in-frame clones alone and is incomplete. This repertoire shows about 59,000 clones, under 95% found once; its top ten account for approximately 9.9%. Sequences were derived from peripheral blood mononuclear cells (PBMCs), sampled at baseline. These receptors were taken from a human donor with classical Hodgkin lymphoma. The CDR3 runs from the conserved cysteine through the conserved F or W. Fields, in order: D gene, clone size, J gene, V gene, CDR3 DNA, CDR3 protein. A D gene is named only where the DNA matches it firmly. Clone size is given for some rows only: seen once, a few or many times, or a class if the clone is expanded.

D: TRBD2
size: .
J: TRBJ2-2
V: TRBV7-6
DNA: TGTGCCAGCAGCTTAGGAGTGGGGAGGGCGAACACCGGGGAGCTGTTTTTT
CDR3: CASSLGVGRANTGELFF

D: TRBD2
size: .
J: TRBJ2-7
V: TRBV6-1
DNA: TGTGCCAGCAGTGAAATCTGGACTAGCGGGAGCTACGAGCAGTACTTC
CDR3: CASSEIWTSGSYEQYF

D: TRBD2
size: .
J: TRBJ2-2
V: TRBV4-2
DNA: TGTGCCAGCAGCCTGGGACTAGCGGGAGCTGGGGGGGAGCTGTTTTTT
CDR3: CASSLGLAGAGGELFF

D: TRBD1
size: .
J: TRBJ2-2
V: TRBV5-6
DNA: TGTGCCAGCAGCTTGGGGCGGGACAGGGGGCTCGGCGGGGAGCTGTTTTTT
CDR3: CASSLGRDRGLGGELFF

D: TRBD1
size: .
J: TRBJ1-6
V: TRBV28
DNA: TGTGCCAGCAGTTCCCGACAGGGCGGTTCACCCCTCCACTTT
CDR3: CASSSRQGGSPLHF

D: .
size: once
J: TRBJ2-7
V: TRBV6-1
DNA: TGTGCCAGCAGTGAAAGGGTGACCTACGAGCAGTACTTC
CDR3: CASSERVTYEQYF

D: TRBD1
size: .
J: TRBJ1-2
V: TRBV4-1
DNA: TGCGCCAGCAGCCAAGAAACAGGGGTCGAAGGGTACTATGGCTACACCTTC
CDR3: CASSQETGVEGYYGYTF

D: TRBD1
size: .
J: TRBJ2-3
V: TRBV2
DNA: TGTGCCAGCAGTGAGGAGAGACAGGGGAGCACAGATACGCAGTATTTT
CDR3: CASSEERQGSTDTQYF

D: .
size: .
J: TRBJ1-1
V: TRBV6-6
DNA: TGTGCCAGCAGTTACCCCCAAACCGGGAACACTGAAGCTTTCTTT
CDR3: CASSYPQTGNTEAFF

D: TRBD2
size: .
J: TRBJ2-5
V: TRBV5-4
DNA: TGTGCCAGCAGCTTGGAAGTTCGGGCGGGGGGGTCACAAGAGACCCAGTACTTC
CDR3: CASSLEVRAGGSQETQYF

D: .
size: .
J: TRBJ2-1
V: TRBV5-8
DNA: TGTGCCAGCAGCTCGGGACAGGGGGGCCTCACTAGCGGGAGGATCTATGAGCAGTTCTTC
CDR3: CASSSGQGGLTSGRIYEQFF

D: TRBD1
size: .
J: TRBJ2-5
V: TRBV14
DNA: TGTGCCAGCAGCCCACGACAGGGGGCCCGAGAGACCCAGTACTTC
CDR3: CASSPRQGARETQYF

D: TRBD2
size: .
J: TRBJ2-3
V: TRBV7-9
DNA: TGTGCCAGCAGCTTAGCGGCGGGGGACGGCACAGATACGCAGTATTTT
CDR3: CASSLAAGDGTDTQYF

D: TRBD1
size: .
J: TRBJ2-7
V: TRBV16
DNA: TGTGCCAGCAGCCCTGGGACAGCTGACGAGCAGTACTTC
CDR3: CASSPGTADEQYF

D: TRBD1
size: few
J: TRBJ2-2
V: TRBV10-3
DNA: TGTGCCATCGGGCAGGGGGCCGGGGAGCTGTTTTTT
CDR3: CAIGQGAGELFF

D: .
size: few
J: TRBJ2-7
V: TRBV5-6
DNA: TGTGCCAGCAGCTTGGAGGACGAGCAGTACTTC
CDR3: CASSLEDEQYF

D: TRBD1
size: .
J: TRBJ1-5
V: TRBV10-2
DNA: TGCGCCAGCAGTCGAGGGGGCGGTGTTGGCAATCAGCCCCAGCATTTT
CDR3: CASSRGGGVGNQPQHF

D: TRBD2
size: .
J: TRBJ2-7
V: TRBV7-6
DNA: TGTGCCAGCAGCTTATCGGCTAGCGGGGGCCACGAGCAGTACTTC
CDR3: CASSLSASGGHEQYF

D: .
size: .
J: TRBJ1-5
V: TRBV28
DNA: TGTGCCAGCAGCCCCCAGGCAGGGTTACAGCCCCAGCATTTT
CDR3: CASSPQAGLQPQHF

D: .
size: .
J: TRBJ1-4
V: TRBV6-5
DNA: TGTGCCAGCAGTCGGGGAGGGACTAATGAAAAACTGTTTTTT
CDR3: CASSRGGTNEKLFF

D: .
size: .
J: TRBJ2-7
V: TRBV18
DNA: TGTGCCAGCTCACCGCCGGGGAGGGGGACCCAATACGAGCAGTACTTC
CDR3: CASSPPGRGTQYEQYF

D: TRBD2
size: .
J: TRBJ2-7
V: TRBV5-1
DNA: TGCGCCAGCAGCCCCGGAGCGGGACCCTACGAGCAGTACTTC
CDR3: CASSPGAGPYEQYF

D: TRBD1
size: .
J: TRBJ1-6
V: TRBV5-4
DNA: TGTGCCAGCAGCAGGGACAGGGGACTAAATTCACCCCTCCACTTT
CDR3: CASSRDRGLNSPLHF

D: .
size: .
J: TRBJ2-5
V: TRBV7-9
DNA: TGTGCCAGCAGCTTTAGGGGAATGACAGCGCCTTGGGAGACCCAGTACTTC
CDR3: CASSFRGMTAPWETQYF

D: .
size: .
J: TRBJ1-2
V: TRBV5-1
DNA: TGCGCCAGCAGCTTGGACAGAGCTAACTATGGCTACACCTTC
CDR3: CASSLDRANYGYTF

D: TRBD1
size: .
J: TRBJ2-7
V: TRBV5-1
DNA: TGCGCCAGCAGCTTGGATCCCTCCGGGACAGCTACCTACGAGCAGTACTTC
CDR3: CASSLDPSGTATYEQYF

D: .
size: .
J: TRBJ2-3
V: TRBV5-1
DNA: TGCGCCAGCGGGGGGAGCACAGATACGCAGTATTTT
CDR3: CASGGSTDTQYF

D: TRBD1
size: .
J: TRBJ2-7
V: TRBV28
DNA: TGTGCCAGCAGTTTAGGGGGACAGGGTGCGTACGAGCAGTACTTC
CDR3: CASSLGGQGAYEQYF

D: .
size: few
J: TRBJ2-3
V: TRBV19
DNA: TGTGCCAGTAGGACAGCTAGCACAGATACGCAGTATTTT
CDR3: CASRTASTDTQYF

D: .
size: .
J: TRBJ1-1
V: TRBV27
DNA: TGTGCCAGCAGTTTAAATGTAGAAGCTTTCTTT
CDR3: CASSLNVEAFF

D: .
size: .
J: TRBJ2-3
V: TRBV5-1
DNA: TGCGCCAGCAGCTTACACTCGACACCTGACACATATACGCAGTATTTT
CDR3: CASSLHSTPDTYTQYF

D: .
size: .
J: TRBJ1-5
V: TRBV7-6
DNA: TGTGCCAGCAGCTTAGCGGGGGGCAATCAGCCCCAGCATTTT
CDR3: CASSLAGGNQPQHF

D: .
size: once
J: TRBJ1-2
V: TRBV5-4
DNA: TGTGCCAGCCAGGGGTTGGGGGACTATGGCTACACCTTC
CDR3: CASQGLGDYGYTF

D: .
size: once
J: TRBJ2-7
V: TRBV5-1
DNA: TGCGCCAGCAGCTTAGAGGACGCTGCCTACGAGCAGTACTTC
CDR3: CASSLEDAAYEQYF

D: TRBD2
size: .
J: TRBJ2-1
V: TRBV6-6
DNA: TGTGCCAGCAGTTACCCAGCGGGGGGGCCGTACAATGAGCAGTTCTTC
CDR3: CASSYPAGGPYNEQFF